Shown below are 2 T cell receptor beta chains from a single sample sequenced in a study of regulatory T cells in long-lasting Graves disease. Time point in this sample: persistent/refractory GD, antithyroid drugs over 5 years with positive TRAb. PBMC RNA was the source of the TCR library. Assembly of TCR beta libraries relied on iRepertoire HTBI primers together with Arm-PCR of CDR3 regions. TCRdb re-analysed the multiplex PCR reads in MiXCR, keeping a single row per CDR3 protein. The sample holds 700,000 or so distinct CDR3 sequences; 30% are singletons and the top ten take 40% to 50%. Sequences were derived from peripheral blood mononuclear cells (PBMCs), sampled when the disease was refractory, from a patient treated with antithyroid drugs. These receptors originate from a female donor with Graves disease.

This clonotype was seen more than once but under ten times. The V call is TRBV7-9, the J call TRBJ1-2; D not resolved. Germline CDR1 and CDR2: SEHNR and FQNEAQ (reference sequence). Deletions cut 2 bases from V and 0 bases from J, with 13 bases between. CDR3 size: 16 residues. The CDR3 nucleotides read TGTGCCAGCAGCTTACTACGGGCGGCTACTAACTATGGCTACACCTTC. Its protein is CASSLLRAATNYGYTF.

Only one count was recorded for this clonotype. The junction departs from germline at one end; a sequencing error may be responsible. This chain uses TRBV11-1 with TRBJ1-1, with D possibly matching TRBD1 (6 bases). The germline CDR1 and CDR2 sequences are SGHAT and FQDESV (reference sequence). The CDR3 runs to 15 residues. CDR3 nucleotide sequence: TGTGTCAGCACCACAACGAGGGGGGGCAACACTGAAGCTTTCTTT. Its translation: CVSTTTRGGNTEAFF.